Sequencing of this T cell receptor (beta chain) was carried out in a study of human T cells and chemical hapten exposure. A single record per CDR3 protein comes from TCRdb applying MiXCR to the RACE reads. The data hold 60,000 to 80,000 distinct CDR3 sequences, with roughly 6.7% observed a single time. Between the trimmed V and J ends, which lost 3 bases and 5 bases, there was a span of 5 bases. The CDR3 sequence is 12 residues long. Time point denoted: pre-sensitization, week 0. Treatment described: therapeutic diphenylcyclopropenone sensitization with weekly scalp DPC. Alopecia patients, 18 to 70 years old and DPC-suitable, served as donors. This clonotype was seen ten or more times.

The chain has TRBV12-3 or TRBV12-4 and TRBJ1-3; D not certain. The TCR comes from a woman aged 30 to 39 with alopecia areata. Some clones in this sample may be carry-over from other donors' samples. The sample was whole blood, taken in connection with sensitization to the hapten diphenylcyclopropenone (DPC). CDR3 loop: CASSLIRNTIYF. CDR3 nucleotide sequence: TGTGCCAGCAGTTTGATCCGAAACACCATATATTTT.